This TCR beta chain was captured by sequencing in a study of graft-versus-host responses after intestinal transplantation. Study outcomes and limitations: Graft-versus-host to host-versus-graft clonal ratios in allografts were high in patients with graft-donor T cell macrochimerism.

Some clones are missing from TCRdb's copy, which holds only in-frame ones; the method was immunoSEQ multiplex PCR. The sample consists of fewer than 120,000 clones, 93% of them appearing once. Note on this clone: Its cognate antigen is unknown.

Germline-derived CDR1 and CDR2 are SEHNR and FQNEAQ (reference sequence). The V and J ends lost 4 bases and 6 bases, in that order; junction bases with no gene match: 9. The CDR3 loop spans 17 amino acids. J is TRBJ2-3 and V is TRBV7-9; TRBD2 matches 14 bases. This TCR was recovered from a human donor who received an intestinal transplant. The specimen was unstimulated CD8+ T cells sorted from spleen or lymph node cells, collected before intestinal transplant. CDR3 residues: CASSSRTSGRLGDTQYF. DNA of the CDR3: TGTGCCAGCAGCTCACGGACTAGCGGGAGGTTGGGCGATACGCAGTATTTT.